This TCR beta chain originates from a study of blood T cells in healthy people across ages. The CDR3 totals 14 residues. CDR1 is DFQATT and CDR2 is SNEGSKA in the germline V gene (reference sequence). Trimming removed 6 bases from V and 6 bases from J, with 19 bases in between. A sample-barcoded 5' primer and a J-beta primer mix were used in a second PCR of roughly 7 to 11 cycles. TCRdb reprocessed the 5' RACE reads via MiXCR and lists one record per CDR3 protein. Seen here are about 1.6 million distinct CDR3 sequences, around 35% observed once, and the top ten hold approximately 10%. Sequences were obtained from blood. The chain carries TRBV20-1 and TRBJ2-3, with D possibly being TRBD1 (6 bases). The clonotype originates from a woman aged 25 to 39 in good health. Here the CDR3 DNA reads TGCAGTGCAACAGGGTGTAGTATCGCTGATACGCAGTATTTT. Translation gives CSATGCSIADTQYF.